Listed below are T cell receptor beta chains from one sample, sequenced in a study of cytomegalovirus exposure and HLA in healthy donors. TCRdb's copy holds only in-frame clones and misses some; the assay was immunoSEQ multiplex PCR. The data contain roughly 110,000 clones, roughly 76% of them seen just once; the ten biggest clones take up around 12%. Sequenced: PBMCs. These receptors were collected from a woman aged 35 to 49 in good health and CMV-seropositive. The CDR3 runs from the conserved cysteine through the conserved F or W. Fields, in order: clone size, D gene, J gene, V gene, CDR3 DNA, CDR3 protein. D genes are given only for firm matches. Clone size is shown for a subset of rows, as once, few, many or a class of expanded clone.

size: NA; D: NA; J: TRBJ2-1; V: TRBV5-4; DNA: TGTGCCAGCACCAAATACAATGAGCAGTTCTTC; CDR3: CASTKYNEQFF
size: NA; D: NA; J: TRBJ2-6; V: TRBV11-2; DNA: TGTGCCAGCAGCTTATTTAACTTTGGTGCCAACGTCCTGACTTTC; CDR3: CASSLFNFGANVLTF
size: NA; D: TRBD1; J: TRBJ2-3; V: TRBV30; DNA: TGTGCCTGGGGACAGGGGGCGCCGGATACGCAGTATTTT; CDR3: CAWGQGAPDTQYF
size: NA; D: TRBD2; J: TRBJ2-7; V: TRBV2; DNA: TGTGCCAGCAGTTCGGGACTAGCCTACGAGCAGTACTTC; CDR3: CASSSGLAYEQYF
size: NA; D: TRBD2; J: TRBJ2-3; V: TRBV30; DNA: TGTGCCTCCAGGCCGGGACTAGCGGACACAGATACGCAGTATTTT; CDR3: CASRPGLADTDTQYF
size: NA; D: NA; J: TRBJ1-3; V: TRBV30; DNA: TGTGCCTGGAGCCCAGGGCCACTTGGGGGAAACACCATATATTTT; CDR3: CAWSPGPLGGNTIYF
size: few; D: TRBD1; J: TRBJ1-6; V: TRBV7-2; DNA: TGTGCCAGCAGTTCAGGGGCAGGGGGCAATTCACCCCTCCACTTT; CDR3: CASSSGAGGNSPLHF
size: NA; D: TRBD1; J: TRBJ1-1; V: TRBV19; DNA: TGTGCCAGTAATCCGACAGGGACGGACACTGAAGCTTTCTTT; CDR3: CASNPTGTDTEAFF
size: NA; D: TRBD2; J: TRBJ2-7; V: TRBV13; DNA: TGTGCCAGCAGCTCCCGCGGGGGGGGATTAAGGAACGAGCAGTACTTC; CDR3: CASSSRGGGLRNEQYF
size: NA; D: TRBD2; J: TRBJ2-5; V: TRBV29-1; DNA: TGCAGCGTTGCACTAGCGGGGGACCGACAGTACTTC; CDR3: CSVALAGDRQYF
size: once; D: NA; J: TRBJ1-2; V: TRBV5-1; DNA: TGCGCCAGCACCCAGGAACCTACAGGGTCGGGCTATGGCTACACCTTC; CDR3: CASTQEPTGSGYGYTF
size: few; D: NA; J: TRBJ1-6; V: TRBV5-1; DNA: TGCGCCAGCAGCTTGGAGGAAAGGGGAGGTTCACCCCTCCACTTT; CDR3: CASSLEERGGSPLHF
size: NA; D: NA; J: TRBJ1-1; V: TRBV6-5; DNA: TGTGCCAGCAACAATAACATGAACACTGAAGCTTTCTTT; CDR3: CASNNNMNTEAFF
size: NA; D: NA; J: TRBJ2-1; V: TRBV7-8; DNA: TGTGCCAGCAGCTTATATAGACTAGGCAAAGACAATGAGCAGTTCTTC; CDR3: CASSLYRLGKDNEQFF
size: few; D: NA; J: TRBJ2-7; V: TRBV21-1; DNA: TGTGCCAGCAGCAAAGCGCTGGCTAGCGGGCACTACGAGCAGTACTTC; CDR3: CASSKALASGHYEQYF
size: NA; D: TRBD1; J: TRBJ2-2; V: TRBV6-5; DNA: TGTGCCAGCAGTAGGGACAGCTTCACCGGGGAGCTGTTTTTT; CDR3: CASSRDSFTGELFF
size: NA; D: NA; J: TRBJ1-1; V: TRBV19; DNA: TGTGCCAGTAGTTTCCGACAGGACCGTGAAGCTTTCTTT; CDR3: CASSFRQDREAFF
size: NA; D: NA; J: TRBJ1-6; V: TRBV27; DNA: TGCTTCCCCCGAGGTAATTCACCCCTCCACTTT; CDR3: CFPRGNSPLHF
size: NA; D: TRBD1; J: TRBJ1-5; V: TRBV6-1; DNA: TGTGCCAGCAGTACGGGACAGGGAAATCAGCCCCAGCATTTT; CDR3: CASSTGQGNQPQHF
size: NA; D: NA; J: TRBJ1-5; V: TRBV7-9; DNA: TGTGCCAGCAGCCCAGGGGGCAATCAGCCCCAGCATTTT; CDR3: CASSPGGNQPQHF
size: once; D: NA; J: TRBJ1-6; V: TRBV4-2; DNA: TGTGCCAGCAGCCAAGCCCTTAGGGGAAATAATTCACCCCTCCACTTT; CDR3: CASSQALRGNNSPLHF
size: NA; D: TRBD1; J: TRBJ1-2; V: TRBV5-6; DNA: TGTGCCAGCAGCTTGATCAGGACAGGAGATAGGGGCTACACCTTC; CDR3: CASSLIRTGDRGYTF
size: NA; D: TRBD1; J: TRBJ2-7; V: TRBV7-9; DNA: TGTGCCAGCAGCCCTGCAACGCCAGGGGGAACCTACGAGCAGTACTTC; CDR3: CASSPATPGGTYEQYF
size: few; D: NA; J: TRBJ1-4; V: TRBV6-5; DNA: TGTGCCAGCAGTTACTCTGGGCGGGGTAGGGAAAAACTGTTTTTT; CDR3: CASSYSGRGREKLFF
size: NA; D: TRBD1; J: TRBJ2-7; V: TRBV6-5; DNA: TGTGCCAGCAGCCGGACAGGCCCAGGGCAGTACTTC; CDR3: CASSRTGPGQYF
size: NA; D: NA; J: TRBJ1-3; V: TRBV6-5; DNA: TGTGCCAGCAGTTACGGGAGGTCTGGAAACACCATATATTTT; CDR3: CASSYGRSGNTIYF
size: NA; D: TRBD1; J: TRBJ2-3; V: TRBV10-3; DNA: TGTGCCATCAGGCAGGGGGTCACAGATACGCAGTATTTT; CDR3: CAIRQGVTDTQYF
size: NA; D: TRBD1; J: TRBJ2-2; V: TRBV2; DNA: TGTGCCAGCAATTCCCGGGACAGGGGTCCCGGGGAGCTGTTTTTT; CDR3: CASNSRDRGPGELFF
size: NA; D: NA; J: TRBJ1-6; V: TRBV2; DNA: TGTGCCAGCAGGTCGGGGGGGTTGGGGAATTCACCCCTCCACTTT; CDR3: CASRSGGLGNSPLHF
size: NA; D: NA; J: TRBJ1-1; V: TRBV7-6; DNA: TGTGCCAGCAGCTTATCGGGGAACACTGAAGCTTTCTTT; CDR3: CASSLSGNTEAFF